These T cell receptor beta chains were read from a single sample in a study of identical twins. TCRdb itself ran the 5' RACE reads through MiXCR, one entry per CDR3 protein. The sample includes around 530,000 distinct CDR3 sequences, around 15% of them seen just once. The same sample was also studied in work on yellow fever vaccine responses in identical twins.

The sequenced material came from CD4+ T cells sorted from blood. These TCRs come from a woman aged 18-30 years in good health. Each CDR3 is given with its conserved first and last residue. Fields, in order: CDR3 protein, CDR3 DNA, clone size, D gene, V gene, J gene. A D gene is named only where the DNA matches it firmly. A clone size is listed for some rows: how often the clone was seen (once, few, many), or a class if it is expanded.

CDR3 protein: CSANTPSGSYNEQFF
CDR3 DNA: TGCAGTGCCAATACCCCTAGCGGGAGTTACAATGAGCAGTTCTTC
clone size: .
D gene: TRBD2
V gene: TRBV20-1
J gene: TRBJ2-1

CDR3 protein: CSAREVGTVSTGELFF
CDR3 DNA: TGCAGTGCTAGAGAGGTTGGGACAGTGAGCACCGGGGAGCTGTTTTTT
clone size: .
D gene: TRBD1
V gene: TRBV20-1
J gene: TRBJ2-2

CDR3 protein: CASRTGQASRDLWF
CDR3 DNA: TGTGCCAGCCGGACTGGACAGGCCAGCCGAGATTTGTGGTTT
clone size: few
D gene: TRBD1
V gene: TRBV28
J gene: TRBJ1-5

CDR3 protein: CASRAGTRGETQYF
CDR3 DNA: TGCGCCAGCAGGGCCGGGACTAGAGGGGAGACCCAGTACTTC
clone size: few
D gene: TRBD2
V gene: TRBV5-1
J gene: TRBJ2-5

CDR3 protein: CASSQGVGRWTLETQYF
CDR3 DNA: TGTGCCAGCAGCCAGGGGGTAGGACGGTGGACGTTGGAGACCCAGTACTTC
clone size: .
D gene: .
V gene: TRBV4-2
J gene: TRBJ2-5

CDR3 protein: CAIASGNTGELFF
CDR3 DNA: TGTGCCATCGCGAGTGGTAACACCGGGGAGCTGTTTTTT
clone size: .
D gene: .
V gene: TRBV10-3
J gene: TRBJ2-2

CDR3 protein: CASSLGIAGNEQFF
CDR3 DNA: TGTGCCAGCAGCCTGGGAATCGCGGGGAATGAGCAGTTCTTC
clone size: few
D gene: .
V gene: TRBV14
J gene: TRBJ2-1

CDR3 protein: CASSEASEAFF
CDR3 DNA: TGTGCCAGCAGTGAAGCCAGTGAAGCTTTCTTT
clone size: .
D gene: .
V gene: TRBV6-1
J gene: TRBJ1-1

CDR3 protein: CAIRAAGLREAFF
CDR3 DNA: TGTGCCATCAGGGCCGCGGGGCTTCGCGAAGCTTTCTTT
clone size: few
D gene: .
V gene: TRBV10-3
J gene: TRBJ1-1

CDR3 protein: CAISESGGDYNEQFF
CDR3 DNA: TGTGCCATCAGTGAGTCCGGGGGGGATTACAATGAGCAGTTCTTC
clone size: .
D gene: TRBD2
V gene: TRBV10-3
J gene: TRBJ2-1

CDR3 protein: CASSIRQGMNTEAFF
CDR3 DNA: TGTGCCAGCAGTATACGACAGGGGATGAACACTGAAGCTTTCTTT
clone size: .
D gene: TRBD1
V gene: TRBV28
J gene: TRBJ1-1

CDR3 protein: CASSQRPDVRVYGYTF
CDR3 DNA: TGTGCCAGCAGCCAAAGACCAGACGTCAGGGTCTATGGCTACACCTTC
clone size: .
D gene: .
V gene: TRBV21-1
J gene: TRBJ1-2

CDR3 protein: CATHRGPNTGELFF
CDR3 DNA: TGTGCCACACACAGGGGGCCGAACACCGGGGAGCTGTTTTTT
clone size: few
D gene: TRBD1
V gene: TRBV10-3
J gene: TRBJ2-2

CDR3 protein: CASSPRGQEMGYTF
CDR3 DNA: TGTGCCAGCAGTCCGAGGGGTCAGGAAATGGGCTACACCTTC
clone size: .
D gene: .
V gene: TRBV28
J gene: TRBJ1-2

CDR3 protein: CASSSPTGVTEAFF
CDR3 DNA: TGTGCCAGCAGCTCTCCTACAGGGGTCACTGAAGCTTTCTTT
clone size: .
D gene: TRBD1
V gene: TRBV7-9
J gene: TRBJ1-1

CDR3 protein: CASSLSRTTDTQYF
CDR3 DNA: TGCGCCAGCAGCTTGTCCAGAACCACAGATACGCAGTATTTT
clone size: few
D gene: .
V gene: TRBV5-1
J gene: TRBJ2-3

CDR3 protein: CSARGQGNQPQHF
CDR3 DNA: TGCAGTGCTAGAGGTCAGGGCAATCAGCCCCAGCATTTT
clone size: .
D gene: .
V gene: TRBV20-1
J gene: TRBJ1-5

CDR3 protein: CASSDYTSGRYEQYF
CDR3 DNA: TGCGCCAGCAGTGACTACACTAGCGGGAGATACGAGCAGTACTTC
clone size: .
D gene: TRBD2
V gene: TRBV10-2
J gene: TRBJ2-7

CDR3 protein: CASSQQTTNEKLFF
CDR3 DNA: TGTGCCAGCTCACAACAGACAACTAATGAAAAACTGTTTTTT
clone size: few
D gene: .
V gene: TRBV18
J gene: TRBJ1-4

CDR3 protein: CASSPETPLAGETDTQYF
CDR3 DNA: TGTGCCAGCAGCCCGGAGACGCCACTAGCGGGGGAAACAGATACGCAGTATTTT
clone size: .
D gene: TRBD2
V gene: TRBV11-2
J gene: TRBJ2-3

CDR3 protein: CSARTDYTGELFF
CDR3 DNA: TGCAGCGCTCGGACGGATTACACCGGGGAGCTGTTTTTT
clone size: .
D gene: .
V gene: TRBV29-1
J gene: TRBJ2-2

CDR3 protein: CATGGGAEAFF
CDR3 DNA: TGTGCCACCGGTGGGGGGGCTGAAGCTTTCTTT
clone size: .
D gene: .
V gene: TRBV10-3
J gene: TRBJ1-1

CDR3 protein: CASSARLGSGNTIYF
CDR3 DNA: TGTGCCAGCAGCGCGCGTCTGGGGTCTGGAAACACCATATATTTT
clone size: .
D gene: .
V gene: TRBV9
J gene: TRBJ1-3

CDR3 protein: CASSPRGLAGSGELFF
CDR3 DNA: TGTGCCAGCAGCCCGCGCGGACTAGCGGGATCCGGGGAGCTGTTTTTT
clone size: few
D gene: TRBD2
V gene: TRBV12-3/TRBV12-4
J gene: TRBJ2-2

CDR3 protein: CASSYSRTGTQETQYF
CDR3 DNA: TGTGCCAGCAGTTACTCGCGGACGGGAACGCAAGAGACCCAGTACTTC
clone size: few
D gene: .
V gene: TRBV6-5
J gene: TRBJ2-5

CDR3 protein: CSATWDSATYEQYF
CDR3 DNA: TGCAGTGCTACCTGGGACAGCGCTACCTACGAGCAGTACTTC
clone size: .
D gene: TRBD1
V gene: TRBV20-1
J gene: TRBJ2-7

CDR3 protein: CASRLQGKNTEAFF
CDR3 DNA: TGTGCCAGCAGACTACAGGGGAAGAACACTGAAGCTTTCTTT
clone size: many
D gene: TRBD1
V gene: TRBV12-3/TRBV12-4
J gene: TRBJ1-1

CDR3 protein: CASSLEILAGTQYF
CDR3 DNA: TGTGCCAGCAGCTTAGAAATCCTAGCGGGTACGCAGTATTTT
clone size: few
D gene: TRBD2
V gene: TRBV7-2
J gene: TRBJ2-3

CDR3 protein: CASSLDREGRNEQFF
CDR3 DNA: TGCGCCAGCAGCTTGGACCGGGAGGGCCGCAATGAGCAGTTCTTC
clone size: .
D gene: TRBD2
V gene: TRBV5-1
J gene: TRBJ2-1

CDR3 protein: CASSTSGGVTDTQYF
CDR3 DNA: TGTGCCAGCAGTACTAGCGGGGGGGTCACAGATACGCAGTATTTT
clone size: few
D gene: TRBD2
V gene: TRBV28
J gene: TRBJ2-3

CDR3 protein: CASSYYRTSTDTQYF
CDR3 DNA: TGTGCCAGCAGTTACTACAGAACTAGCACAGATACGCAGTATTTT
clone size: .
D gene: .
V gene: TRBV6-5
J gene: TRBJ2-3

CDR3 protein: CASSFWDNEQFF
CDR3 DNA: TGTGCCAGCAGCTTTTGGGACAATGAGCAGTTCTTC
clone size: .
D gene: .
V gene: TRBV11-2
J gene: TRBJ2-1

CDR3 protein: CASRLTEFTEAFF
CDR3 DNA: TGTGCCAGCAGACTGACAGAATTCACTGAAGCTTTCTTT
clone size: few
D gene: .
V gene: TRBV12-3/TRBV12-4
J gene: TRBJ1-1

CDR3 protein: CASSSSHAYEQYF
CDR3 DNA: TGTGCCAGCAGTTCCTCTCATGCCTACGAGCAGTACTTC
clone size: .
D gene: .
V gene: TRBV6-5
J gene: TRBJ2-7

CDR3 protein: CSARDLGDHSSNYGYTF
CDR3 DNA: TGCAGTGCTAGAGATCTGGGGGACCATTCCTCTAACTATGGCTACACCTTC
clone size: .
D gene: .
V gene: TRBV20-1
J gene: TRBJ1-2

CDR3 protein: CASRTGTSGGATGELFF
CDR3 DNA: TGTGCCAGCAGAACCGGGACTAGCGGGGGGGCCACCGGGGAGCTGTTTTTT
clone size: few
D gene: TRBD2
V gene: TRBV2
J gene: TRBJ2-2

CDR3 protein: CASSQGLEETQYF
CDR3 DNA: TGTGCCAGCAGCCAGGGGCTAGAAGAGACCCAGTACTTC
clone size: once
D gene: .
V gene: TRBV11-2
J gene: TRBJ2-5

CDR3 protein: CASSTSTGGYGYTF
CDR3 DNA: TGTGCCAGCAGCACTTCGACAGGGGGCTATGGCTACACCTTC
clone size: few
D gene: TRBD1
V gene: TRBV13
J gene: TRBJ1-2

CDR3 protein: CASSPRGPADTQYF
CDR3 DNA: TGTGCCAGCAGCCCTCGGGGGCCCGCAGATACGCAGTATTTT
clone size: .
D gene: .
V gene: TRBV3-1
J gene: TRBJ2-3

CDR3 protein: CSVGQGQDTQYF
CDR3 DNA: TGCAGCGTTGGACAGGGGCAGGATACGCAGTATTTT
clone size: .
D gene: TRBD1
V gene: TRBV29-1
J gene: TRBJ2-3

CDR3 protein: CASSPVGGPYEQYF
CDR3 DNA: TGTGCCAGCAGCCCAGTAGGGGGCCCCTACGAGCAGTACTTC
clone size: few
D gene: TRBD1
V gene: TRBV27
J gene: TRBJ2-7